Sequencing of this TCR beta chain was carried out in a study of blood T cell repertoires in COVID-19. Study-wide background: Researchers got acute and convalescent COVID-19 samples from the United States, Italy and Spain.

Sequencing used immunoSEQ multiplex PCR; TCRdb keeps in-frame clones, though not all of them. The sample comprises approximately 150,000 clones, roughly 84% of which are singletons, and over 0.95% rests with the top ten. Individuals drawn from 20 to 30 US areas were about 18 to 89 years old. Participants' reported clinical history set cohort assignment. The ends were cut back, 3 bases at V and 8 bases at J, with 14 bases in the middle. This CDR3 has 14 amino acids. The germline V gene encodes CDR1 SGDLS and CDR2 YYNGEE. The receptor comes from a human donor with acute COVID-19. The donor label of this sample is uncertain. This rearrangement joins TRBV9 to TRBJ1-4; D gene ambiguous. The sample consisted of PBMCs or T cells enriched from blood (not recorded which). Here the CDR3 reads CASSARPSQEKLFF. The CDR3 DNA sequence: TGTGCCAGCAGCGCGCGCCCCTCACAGGAAAAACTGTTTTTT.